One T cell receptor (beta chain) is described in this entry. The data are from a study of blood T cell repertoires in COVID-19. The assay was immunoSEQ multiplex PCR, and TCRdb's table has in-frame clones only and misses some. The data hold 200,000 to 250,000 clones, with about 89% observed a single time. The CDR3 is 16 residues long. V lost 0 bases to trimming and J lost 9 bases, with 18 bases between them. The germline V gene encodes CDR1 LGHNA and CDR2 YNFKEQ. The sample taken for sequencing was peripheral blood. The origin of this receptor is a woman aged 60-75 years who had recovered from COVID-19. The chain has TRBV4-2 and TRBJ2-1; D unresolved. The CDR3 nucleotides read TGTGCCAGCAGCCAAGAATCATTTATCCGGGTAGGTGAGCAGTTCTTC. Translation: CASSQESFIRVGEQFF.